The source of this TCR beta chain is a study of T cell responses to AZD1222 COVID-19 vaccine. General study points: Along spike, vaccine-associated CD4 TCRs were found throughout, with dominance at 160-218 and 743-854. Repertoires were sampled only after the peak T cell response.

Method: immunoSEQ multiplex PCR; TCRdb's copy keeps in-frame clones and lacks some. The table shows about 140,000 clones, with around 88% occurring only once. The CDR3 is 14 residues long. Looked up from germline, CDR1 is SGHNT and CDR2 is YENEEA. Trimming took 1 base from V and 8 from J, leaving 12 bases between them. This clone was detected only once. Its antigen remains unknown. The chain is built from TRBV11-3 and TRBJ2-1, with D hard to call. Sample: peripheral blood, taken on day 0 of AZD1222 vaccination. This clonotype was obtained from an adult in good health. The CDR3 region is CASSLVPTGDEQFF. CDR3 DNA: TGTGCCAGCAGCTTAGTTCCTACTGGGGATGAGCAGTTCTTC.